A single sample gave rise to the 26 T cell receptor beta chains below, sequenced in a study of blood T cells in healthy people across ages. For the second PCR, which ran for 7 to 11 cycles, a sample-barcoded 5' primer and a J-beta primer mix were used. From the 5' RACE reads, TCRdb called clonotypes with MiXCR, one entry per CDR3 protein. The sample shows around 800,000 distinct CDR3 sequences, roughly 25% of them seen only once. These data also formed part of another study, on T cells of mothers and their children.

Sequencing used blood. The receptors stem from a boy aged 5-17 years in good health.

The chain joins TRBV4-2 to TRBJ1-6, with a weak D call TRBD1 (6 bases). The CDR3 has 16 amino acids. Germline-derived CDR1 and CDR2 are LGHNA and YNFKEQ. Trimming took off 4 bases at V and 0 bases at J, with 10 bases between the two ends. The CDR3 sequence is CASSPGQHSYNSPLHF. In DNA form, the CDR3 reads TGTGCCAGCAGCCCAGGACAGCACTCCTATAATTCACCCCTCCACTTT.

The rearrangement joins TRBV7-9 to TRBJ2-4; D remains unclear. Germline V gene lookup returns CDR1 SEHNR and CDR2 FQNEAQ (reference sequence). The CDR3 totals 14 residues. V was clipped by 2 bases and J by 2 bases, with 7 bases between them. The CDR3 reads CASSLIDTKNIQYF. CDR3 DNA: TGTGCCAGCAGCTTAATCGACACCAAAAACATTCAGTACTTC. The full variable domain, in which reference TRBV7-9 and TRBJ2-4 provide the parts outside the CDR3, is DTGVSQNPRHKITKRGQNVTFRCDPISEHNRLYWYRQTLGQGPEFLTYFQNEAQLEKSRLLSDRFSAERPKGSFSTLEIQRTEQGDSAMYLCASSLIDTKNIQYFGAGTRLSVL.

This chain uses TRBV7-3 with TRBJ2-2; no reliable D call. V was cut by 5 bases and J by 2 bases, with 9 bases left in between. In germline, CDR1 is SGHTA, CDR2 FQGTGA. This CDR3 has 14 amino acids. Here the CDR3 reads CASSRALNTGELFF. CDR3 DNA sequence: TGTGCCAGCAGCAGGGCTCTTAACACCGGGGAGCTGTTTTTT.

The V gene is TRBV5-8, the J gene TRBJ1-2; the D is unclear. The ends were cut back, 2 bases at V and 5 bases at J, with 16 bases in the middle. Germline V CDR1 and CDR2: SGHTS, YDEGEE. The CDR3 is 15 residues long. Here the CDR3 reads CASSLFTSTGYGYTF. CDR3 in DNA: TGTGCCAGCAGCTTATTCACGAGCACTGGGTATGGCTACACCTTC.

In regard to this clonotype: Lacking the conserved final phenylalanine or tryptophan, this CDR3 likely reflects a read error. This sequence joins TRBV12-3 or TRBV12-4 and TRBJ2-5; D might be TRBD1 (6 bases). Near its end, the DNA agrees better with TRBJ2-1, so the J call may be wrong. The CDR3 contains 12 residues. The CDR3 reads CASSPQGNEQFL. The DNA for the CDR3 is TGTGCCAGCAGTCCACAGGGCAATGAGCAGTTCCTC.

The V and J genes are TRBV13 and TRBJ2-5; TRBD1 matches at 9 bases. This CDR3 is built from 15 residues. With V trimmed by 5 bases and J by 3 bases, 7 bases remained unmatched. Germline loops: CDR1 PRHDT, CDR2 FYEKMQ (reference sequence). This CDR3 is CASSGAGTGKETQYF. CDR3 in DNA: TGTGCCAGCAGCGGAGCGGGGACAGGGAAAGAGACCCAGTACTTC. Looking up the rest from reference TRBV13 and TRBJ2-5 gives the full variable domain: AAGVIQSPRHLIKEKRETATLKCYPIPRHDTVYWYQQGPGQDPQFLISFYEKMQSDKGSIPDRFSAQQFSDYHSELNMSSLELGDSALYFCASSGAGTGKETQYFGPGTRLLVL.

This clonotype turned up a few times. V is TRBV3-1 and J is TRBJ2-5, with D maybe TRBD1 (5 bases). Deletions cut 1 base from V and 3 bases from J, with 15 bases between. Germline V gene data show CDR1 as LGHDT and CDR2 as YNNKEL (reference sequence). The CDR3 sequence is 16 residues long. As DNA, the CDR3 is TGTGCCAGCAGCCAAGCGCCCAGGGCTCCTGAAGAGACCCAGTACTTC. Amino acid sequence: CASSQAPRAPEETQYF.

This chain joins TRBV3-1 and TRBJ2-1, with 12 bases that match TRBD2. The CDR3 length is 16 residues. V lost 3 bases, J lost 10 bases, and 10 bases stayed unmatched. Looked up from germline, CDR1 is LGHDT and CDR2 is YNNKEL (reference sequence). CDR3 bases: TGTGCCAGCAGCCAGGCTAGCGGGGGGGCTCGGCGGGAGCAGTTCTTC. Translating gives CASSQASGGARREQFF.

In this sample, this clonotype turned up a few times. The chain recombines TRBV28 with TRBJ1-4; 9 bases align to TRBD1. This CDR3 region has 16 residues. Losses at the gene ends were 6 bases for V and 7 bases for J; bases not matched to a gene: 12. Germline V gene sequence: CDR1 MDHEN, CDR2 SYDVKM. DNA for the CDR3: TGTGCCAGCAGCCTCCGCGGGACAGGGAGTGGTGAAAAACTGTTTTTT. This gives the protein CASSLRGTGSGEKLFF.

This sequence joins TRBV2 and TRBJ1-3; D not certain. The CDR3 spans 15 residues. Germline V CDR1 and CDR2: SNHLY, FYNNEI. V lost 2 bases, J lost 0 bases, and 8 bases lay in between. This CDR3 reads CASSENGLSGNTIYF. CDR3 nucleotide sequence: TGTGCCAGCAGTGAAAACGGGCTCTCTGGAAACACCATATATTTT.

CDR3 residues: CASSSHNYGYTF. The CDR3 bases are TGTGCCAGCTCGTCCCACAACTATGGCTACACCTTC. The J gene is TRBJ1-2, the V gene TRBV12-3 or TRBV12-4, with no clear D. The CDR3 is made up of 12 amino acids. Trimming cost V 8 bases and J 2 bases, with 9 bases left between them.

The rearrangement uses TRBV27 and TRBJ2-5, with D possibly called TRBD1 or TRBD2 (6 bases each). Looked up from germline, CDR1 is MNHEY and CDR2 is SMNVEV (reference sequence). V was clipped by 4 bases and J by 5 bases, with 17 bases between them. The CDR3 runs 15 residues. CDR3 bases: TGTGCCAGCAGTTCCGGACGGGGGCTATGGGAGACCCAGTACTTC. The encoded protein is CASSSGRGLWETQYF.

The rearrangement joins TRBV12-3 or TRBV12-4 to TRBJ1-4; unclear D gene. The V gene lost 6 bases and the J gene lost 5 bases, with 7 bases spanning the gap. This CDR3 is 12 amino acids long. The CDR3 here is CASSQDNEKLFF. As DNA, the CDR3 is TGTGCCAGCAGCCAGGACAATGAAAAACTGTTTTTT.

The chain employs TRBV15 and TRBJ2-1; 8 bases are shared with TRBD2. The CDR3 runs 15 residues. The V segment lost 5 bases and the J segment 2 bases; nucleotides outside the gene matches: 5. Looked up from germline, CDR1 is LNHNV and CDR2 is YYDKDF (reference sequence). CDR3 DNA sequence: TGTGCCACCAGCGGACGCGGGGGGACCTACAATGAGCAGTTCTTC. Amino acids: CATSGRGGTYNEQFF.

The rearrangement links TRBV29-1 to TRBJ2-2, with D maybe TRBD2 (7 bases). The germline V gene has CDR1 SQVTM and CDR2 ANQGSEA. There are 15 residues in the CDR3. Trimming left V 7 bases short and J 3 bases short, with 18 bases between. The CDR3 reads CSATTGGADTGELFF. CDR3 sequence (DNA): TGCAGCGCCACAACGGGGGGCGCGGACACCGGGGAGCTGTTTTTT.

A note on this clonotype: A read error may account for a junction end that differs from germline. The rearrangement uses TRBV28 and TRBJ2-2; the D gene is possibly TRBD1 (7 bases). Germline V CDR1 and CDR2: MDHEN, SYDVKM. The CDR3 length is 16 residues. The CDR3 DNA follows: TGTGCCAGCAGTCGTCCAGGGGGGCCGAACACCGGGGGGCTGTTTTTT. As protein: CASSRPGGPNTGGLFF.

The chain recombines TRBV7-6 with TRBJ2-3; 7 bases are a match to TRBD2. The CDR3 runs 15 residues. Germline CDR1 and CDR2: SGHVS and FNYEAQ. The junction had 10 bases not matched to a gene; V was cut back by 7 bases and J by 3 bases. Here the CDR3 reads CASTPSLRGTDTQYF. Written as DNA, the CDR3 is TGTGCCAGCACCCCATCACTGCGGGGGACAGATACGCAGTATTTT.

The chain uses TRBV6-6 and TRBJ2-5, with D possibly matching TRBD2 (5 bases). The CDR3 sequence is 13 residues long. Germline CDR1 is MNHNY and CDR2 is SVGAGI (reference sequence). V shed 7 bases and J shed 4 bases, with 13 bases lying between them. This chain's CDR3 is CASKGRGRETQYF. The CDR3 coding sequence is TGTGCCAGCAAGGGTCGTGGGAGAGAGACCCAGTACTTC.

The chain is built from TRBV12-3 or TRBV12-4 and TRBJ2-1; D gene unclear. This CDR3 region has 13 residues. The V end was cut by 7 bases, the J end by 0 bases, with 7 bases between. As DNA, the CDR3 is TGTGCCAGCACGATATACTCCTACAATGAGCAGTTCTTC. Translation gives CASTIYSYNEQFF.

The chain employs TRBV11-2 and TRBJ1-6; D possibly corresponds to TRBD1 (6 bases). Germline V gene data show CDR1 as SGHAT and CDR2 as FQNNGV. This CDR3 spans 18 amino acids. The V end was cut by 5 bases, the J end by 0 bases, with 17 bases between. Written as DNA, the CDR3 is TGTGCCAGCAGCCCTCGACAGGTTACGAGCTCCTATAATTCACCCCTCCACTTT. Residues: CASSPRQVTSSYNSPLHF.

To note about this clonotype: Its ends do not fully match the called genes, so a read error is possible. The chain has TRBV28 and TRBJ2-5; 7 bases match TRBD1. In germline, CDR1 is MDHEN, CDR2 SYDVKM. The CDR3 loop spans 15 amino acids. The CDR3 sequence: CASSPKPGQLLLLFF. CDR3 bases: TGTGCCAGCAGTCCAAAACCGGGACAGCTTTTATTGCTGTTCTTC.

This chain links TRBV30 with TRBJ2-6; TRBD2 is a possible D gene (6 bases). With 6 bases removed from V and 1 base from J, the gap between germline ends came to 13 bases. Germline CDR1 and CDR2: GTSNPN and SVGIG (reference sequence). This CDR3 is built from 15 residues. The CDR3 reads CACSLGGSGANVLTF. In DNA, the CDR3 is TGTGCCTGTTCCTTGGGGGGTTCTGGGGCCAACGTCCTGACTTTC. The complete variable domain, with remaining parts taken from reference TRBV30 and TRBJ2-6, reads SQTIHQWPATLVQPVGSPLSLECTVEGTSNPNLYWYRQAAGRGLQLLFYSVGIGQISSEVPQNLSASRPQDRQFILSSKKLLLSDSGFYLCACSLGGSGANVLTFGAGSRLTVL.

The genes are TRBV7-7 and TRBJ2-1, with 8 nucleotides matching TRBD1. CDR1 and CDR2 from the germline V gene are SSHAT and FNYEAQ (reference sequence). J lost 5 bases, V lost 5 bases, and 2 bases had no gene match. CDR3 length: 13 residues. The CDR3 nucleotides are TGTGCCAGCAGCCAGGGACAGGACAATGAGCAGTTCTTC. This sequence encodes CASSQGQDNEQFF.

Only a few counts were recorded for this clonotype. The chain links TRBV5-1 to TRBJ1-2; 9 bases agree with TRBD1. CDR1 and CDR2 (germline): SGHRS, YFSETQ. The CDR3 contains 13 residues. The V segment lost 3 bases and the J segment 7 bases; nucleotides outside the gene matches: 4. The CDR3 nucleotides are TGCGCCAGCAGCTCCGGGACAGGGCCTGGCTACACCTTC. Translating it yields CASSSGTGPGYTF.

V is TRBV4-2 and J is TRBJ2-5; 11 bases are shared with TRBD2. CDR3 length: 19 residues. CDR1 LGHNA and CDR2 YNFKEQ come from the germline V gene. J lost 2 bases, V lost 4 bases, and 15 bases had no gene match. CDR3 loop: CASSLRTLRGTSGQETQYF. The CDR3 coding sequence is TGTGCCAGCAGCCTCCGGACCCTCCGCGGGACTAGCGGACAAGAGACCCAGTACTTC.

This clonotype has more than one count but fewer than ten. V is TRBV2 and J is TRBJ1-4; TRBD1 agrees at 7 bases. V shed 6 bases and J 5 bases; nucleotides not matched to a gene: 9. The V gene's germline CDR1 is SNHLY and CDR2 FYNNEI. The CDR3 contains 15 residues. The CDR3 DNA reads TGTGCCAGCAGCAAAAACAGGGGTGACAATGAAAAACTGTTTTTT. Protein: CASSKNRGDNEKLFF.